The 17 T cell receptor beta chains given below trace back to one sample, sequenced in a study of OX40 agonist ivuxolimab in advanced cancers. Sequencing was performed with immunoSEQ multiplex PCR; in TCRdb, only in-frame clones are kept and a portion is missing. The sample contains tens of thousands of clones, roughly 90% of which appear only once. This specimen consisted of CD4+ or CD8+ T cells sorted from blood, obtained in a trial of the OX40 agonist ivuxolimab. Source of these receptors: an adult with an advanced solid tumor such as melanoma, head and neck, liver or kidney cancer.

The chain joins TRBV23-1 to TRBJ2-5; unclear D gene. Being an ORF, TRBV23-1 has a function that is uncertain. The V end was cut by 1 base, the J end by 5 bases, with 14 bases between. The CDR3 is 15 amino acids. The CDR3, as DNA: TGCGCCAGCAGTCAATGTAGTGAGAAGTCGGAGACCCAGTACTTC. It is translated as CASSQCSEKSETQYF.

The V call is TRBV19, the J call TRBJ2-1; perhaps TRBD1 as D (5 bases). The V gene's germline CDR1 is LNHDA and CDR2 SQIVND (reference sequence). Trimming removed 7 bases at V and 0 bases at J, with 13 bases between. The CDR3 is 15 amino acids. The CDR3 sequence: CASIPQGSSYNEQFF. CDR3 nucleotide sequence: TGTGCCAGTATCCCGCAGGGTAGCTCCTACAATGAGCAGTTCTTC.

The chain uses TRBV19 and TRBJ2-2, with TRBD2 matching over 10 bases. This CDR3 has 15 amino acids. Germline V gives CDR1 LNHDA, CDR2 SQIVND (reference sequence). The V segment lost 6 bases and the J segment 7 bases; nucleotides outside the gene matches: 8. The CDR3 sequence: CASRTSGWGRGELFF. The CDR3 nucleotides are TGTGCCAGTAGGACTAGCGGGTGGGGGCGCGGGGAGCTGTTTTTT. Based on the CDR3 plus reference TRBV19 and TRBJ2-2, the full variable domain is DGGITQSPKYLFRKEGQNVTLSCEQNLNHDAMYWYRQDPGQGLRLIYYSQIVNDFQKGDIAEGYSVSREKKESFPLTVTSAQKNPTAFYLCASRTSGWGRGELFFGEGSRLTVL.

In DNA, the CDR3 is TGCGCCAGCAGCCAAGGTATTGCCAGGACTCTATTAAACACCATATATTTT. Translated, it gives CASSQGIARTLLNTIYF. This rearrangement joins TRBV4-1 to TRBJ1-3; D is unresolved. V gave up 1 base and J gave up 6 bases, with 19 bases separating them. The germline CDR1 and CDR2 sequences are MGHRA and YSYEKL. The CDR3 covers 17 residues.

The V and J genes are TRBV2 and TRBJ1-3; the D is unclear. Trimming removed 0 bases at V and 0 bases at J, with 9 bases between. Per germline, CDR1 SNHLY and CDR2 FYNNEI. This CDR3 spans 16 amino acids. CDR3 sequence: CASSEARPSSGNTIYF. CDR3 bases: TGTGCCAGCAGTGAAGCCAGGCCCAGCTCTGGAAACACCATATATTTT.

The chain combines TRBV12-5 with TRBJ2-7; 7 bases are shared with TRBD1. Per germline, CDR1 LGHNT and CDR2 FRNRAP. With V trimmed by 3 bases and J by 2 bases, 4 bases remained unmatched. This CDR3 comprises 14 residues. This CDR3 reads CASGLGGLPYEQYF. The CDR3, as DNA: TGTGCTAGTGGTTTAGGGGGCCTGCCCTACGAGCAGTACTTC.

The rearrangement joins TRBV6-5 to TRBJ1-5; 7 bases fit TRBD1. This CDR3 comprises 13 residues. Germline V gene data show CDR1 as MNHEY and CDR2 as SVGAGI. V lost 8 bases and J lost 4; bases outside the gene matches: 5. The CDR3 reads CASGRGRNQPQHF. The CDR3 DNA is TGTGCCAGCGGAAGGGGGCGGAATCAGCCCCAGCATTTT.

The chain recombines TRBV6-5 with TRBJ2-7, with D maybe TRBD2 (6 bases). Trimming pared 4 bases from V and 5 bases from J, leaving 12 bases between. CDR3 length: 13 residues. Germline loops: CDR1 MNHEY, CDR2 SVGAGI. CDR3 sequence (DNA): TGTGCCAGCAGTTTGGAGGGCCTCCACGAGCAGTACTTC. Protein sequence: CASSLEGLHEQYF.

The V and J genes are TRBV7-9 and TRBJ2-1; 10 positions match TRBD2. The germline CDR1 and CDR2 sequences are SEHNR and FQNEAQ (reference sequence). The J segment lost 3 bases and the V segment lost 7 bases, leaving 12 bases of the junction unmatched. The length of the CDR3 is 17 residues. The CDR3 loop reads CASTKGASGSIYNEQFF. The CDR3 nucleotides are TGTGCCAGCACCAAGGGGGCTAGCGGGAGTATCTACAATGAGCAGTTCTTC.

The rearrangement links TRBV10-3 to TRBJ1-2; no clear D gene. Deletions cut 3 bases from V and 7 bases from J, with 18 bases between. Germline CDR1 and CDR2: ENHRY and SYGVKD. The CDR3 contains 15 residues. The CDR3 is CAISEQGLPLFGYTF. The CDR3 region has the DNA TGTGCCATCAGTGAACAAGGATTGCCCCTTTTTGGCTACACCTTC.

Here the CDR3 DNA reads TGTGCCAGCAGTTACGGTGAGGGTCAGAAAGAGACCCAGTACTTC. Translated: CASSYGEGQKETQYF. The V gene is TRBV6-6, the J gene TRBJ2-5; perhaps TRBD2 as D (5 bases). V was pared by 2 bases and J by 3 bases, with 13 bases between. This CDR3 spans 15 amino acids. CDR1 and CDR2 (germline): MNHNY, SVGAGI (reference sequence).

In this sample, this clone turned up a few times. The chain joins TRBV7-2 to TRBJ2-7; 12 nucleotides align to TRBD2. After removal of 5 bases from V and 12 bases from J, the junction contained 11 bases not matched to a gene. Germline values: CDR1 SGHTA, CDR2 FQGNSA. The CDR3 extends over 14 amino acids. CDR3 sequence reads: CASSPGLAGRTLYF. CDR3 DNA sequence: TGTGCCAGCAGCCCCGGACTAGCGGGAAGGACACTGTACTTC.

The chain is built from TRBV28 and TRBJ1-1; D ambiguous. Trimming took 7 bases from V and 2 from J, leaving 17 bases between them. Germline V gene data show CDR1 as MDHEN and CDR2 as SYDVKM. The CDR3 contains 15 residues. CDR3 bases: TGTGCCAGCACGAGAGGTGATCTCCTAAACACTGAAGCTTTCTTT. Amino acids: CASTRGDLLNTEAFF. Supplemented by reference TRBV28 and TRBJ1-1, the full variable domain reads DVKVTQSSRYLVKRTGEKVFLECVQDMDHENMFWYRQDPGLGLRLIYFSYDVKMKEKGDIPEGYSVSREKKERFSLILESASTNQTSMYLCASTRGDLLNTEAFFGQGTRLTVV.

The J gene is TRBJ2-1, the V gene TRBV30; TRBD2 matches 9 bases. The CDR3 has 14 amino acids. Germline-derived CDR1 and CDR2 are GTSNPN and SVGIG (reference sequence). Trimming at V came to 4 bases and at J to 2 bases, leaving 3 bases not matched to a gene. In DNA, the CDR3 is TGTGCCTGGATCCTAGCGGGACCCTACAATGAGCAGTTCTTC. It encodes CAWILAGPYNEQFF.

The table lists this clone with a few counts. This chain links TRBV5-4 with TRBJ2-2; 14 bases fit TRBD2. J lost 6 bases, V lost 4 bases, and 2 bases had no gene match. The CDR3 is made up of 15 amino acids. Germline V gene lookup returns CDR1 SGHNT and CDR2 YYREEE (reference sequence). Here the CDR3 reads CASSGLAGGPGELFF. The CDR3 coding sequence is TGTGCCAGCAGCGGACTAGCGGGAGGTCCCGGGGAGCTGTTTTTT.

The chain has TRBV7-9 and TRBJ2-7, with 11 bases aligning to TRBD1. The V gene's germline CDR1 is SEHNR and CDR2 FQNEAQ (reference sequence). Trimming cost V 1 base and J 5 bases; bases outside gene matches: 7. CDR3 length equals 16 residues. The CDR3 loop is CASSLDGTGGSNEQYF. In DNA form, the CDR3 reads TGTGCCAGCAGCTTAGACGGGACAGGGGGATCCAACGAGCAGTACTTC.

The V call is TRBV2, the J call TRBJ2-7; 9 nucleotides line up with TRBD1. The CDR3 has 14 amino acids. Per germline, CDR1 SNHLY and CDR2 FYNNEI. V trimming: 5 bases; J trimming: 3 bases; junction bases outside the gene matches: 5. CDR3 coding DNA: TGTGCCAGCAGTCCGGGACAGGGTCTCTACGAGCAGTACTTC. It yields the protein CASSPGQGLYEQYF.